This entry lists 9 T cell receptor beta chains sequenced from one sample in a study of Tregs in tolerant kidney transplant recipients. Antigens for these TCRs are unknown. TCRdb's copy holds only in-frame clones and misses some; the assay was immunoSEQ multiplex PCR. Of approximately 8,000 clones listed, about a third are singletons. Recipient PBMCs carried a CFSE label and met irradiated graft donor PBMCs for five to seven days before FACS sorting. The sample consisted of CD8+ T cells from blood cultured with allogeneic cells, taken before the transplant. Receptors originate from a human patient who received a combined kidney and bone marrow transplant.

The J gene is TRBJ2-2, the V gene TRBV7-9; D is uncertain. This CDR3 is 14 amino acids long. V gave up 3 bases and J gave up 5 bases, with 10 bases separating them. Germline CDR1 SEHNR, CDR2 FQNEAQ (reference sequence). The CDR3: CASSFAPWTGELFF. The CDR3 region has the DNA TGTGCCAGCAGCTTCGCGCCGTGGACCGGGGAGCTGTTTTTT. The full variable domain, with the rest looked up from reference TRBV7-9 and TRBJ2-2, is DTGVSQNPRHKITKRGQNVTFRCDPISEHNRLYWYRQTLGQGPEFLTYFQNEAQLEKSRLLSDRFSAERPKGSFSTLEIQRTEQGDSAMYLCASSFAPWTGELFFGEGSRLTVL.

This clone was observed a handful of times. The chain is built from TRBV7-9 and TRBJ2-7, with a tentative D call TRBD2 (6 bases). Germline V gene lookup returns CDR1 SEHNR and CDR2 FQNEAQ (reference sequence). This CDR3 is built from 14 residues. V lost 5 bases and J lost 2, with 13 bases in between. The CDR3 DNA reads TGTGCCAGCAGCCTACGGGGGACCGCCTACGAGCAGTACTTC. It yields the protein CASSLRGTAYEQYF.

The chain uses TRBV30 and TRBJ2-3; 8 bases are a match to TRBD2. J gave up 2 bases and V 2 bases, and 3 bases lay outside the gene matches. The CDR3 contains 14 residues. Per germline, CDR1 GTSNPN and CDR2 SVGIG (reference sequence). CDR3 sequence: CAWSLAGITDTQYF. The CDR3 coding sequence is TGTGCCTGGAGTCTAGCGGGTATCACAGATACGCAGTATTTT.

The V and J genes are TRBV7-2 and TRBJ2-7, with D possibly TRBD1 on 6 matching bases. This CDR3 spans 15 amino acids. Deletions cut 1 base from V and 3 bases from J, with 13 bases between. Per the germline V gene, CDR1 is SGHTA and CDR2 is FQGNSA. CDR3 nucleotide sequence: TGTGCCAGCAGCTTAGAGGGGGACGGTTACTACGAGCAGTACTTC. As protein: CASSLEGDGYYEQYF.

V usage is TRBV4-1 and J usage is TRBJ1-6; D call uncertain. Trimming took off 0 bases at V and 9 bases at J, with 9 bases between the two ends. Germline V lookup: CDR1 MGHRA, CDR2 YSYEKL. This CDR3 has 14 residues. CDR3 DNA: TGCGCCAGCAGCCAAGAGGCCGCGGGTTCACCCCTCCACTTT. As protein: CASSQEAAGSPLHF.

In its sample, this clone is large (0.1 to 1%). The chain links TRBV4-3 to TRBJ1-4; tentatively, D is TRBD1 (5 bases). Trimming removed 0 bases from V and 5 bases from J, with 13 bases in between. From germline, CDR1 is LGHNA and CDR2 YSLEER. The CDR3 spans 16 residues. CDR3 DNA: TGCGCCAGCAGCCAAGAGGGGGGAGAGTGGAATGAAAAACTGTTTTTT. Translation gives CASSQEGGEWNEKLFF.

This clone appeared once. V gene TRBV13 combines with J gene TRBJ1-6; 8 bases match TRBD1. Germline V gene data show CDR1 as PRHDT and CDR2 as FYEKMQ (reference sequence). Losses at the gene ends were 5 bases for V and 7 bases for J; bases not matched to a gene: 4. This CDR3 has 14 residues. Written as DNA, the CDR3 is TGTGCCAGCAGCCCCCGGACAGGGAATTCACCCCTCCACTTT. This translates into CASSPRTGNSPLHF.

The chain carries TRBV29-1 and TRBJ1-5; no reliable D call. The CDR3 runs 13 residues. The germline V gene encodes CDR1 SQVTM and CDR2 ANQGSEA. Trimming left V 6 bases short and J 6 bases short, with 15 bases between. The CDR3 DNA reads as TGCAGCGTCGGGAATCCAGAAGGTCAGCCCCAGCATTTT. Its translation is CSVGNPEGQPQHF.

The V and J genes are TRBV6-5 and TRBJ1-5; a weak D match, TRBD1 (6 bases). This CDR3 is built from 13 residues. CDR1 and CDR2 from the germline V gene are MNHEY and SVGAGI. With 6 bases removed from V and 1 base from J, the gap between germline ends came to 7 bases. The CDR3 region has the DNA TGTGCCAGCAGAGACAGGAGCAATCAGCCCCAGCATTTT. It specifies CASRDRSNQPQHF.